What follows is one TCR beta chain and its context. The CDR3 has 19 amino acids. The V end was cut by 0 bases, the J end by 4 bases, with 22 bases between. CDR1 and CDR2 from the germline V gene are MNHEY and SMNVEV (reference sequence). This sample stems from a study of T-cell memory formation after mild COVID-19. Via MiXCR, TCRdb re-called the 5' RACE reads, giving one row per CDR3 protein. This sample yields roughly 400,000 distinct CDR3 sequences, of which approximately 25% are seen a single time; about 10% belongs to the top ten. The TCR comes from an adult woman who had mild COVID-19 (a few samples of this study predate the infection). Cell type and time point are not known. Sequencing was carried out using PBMCs or a T cell subset sorted from them (not recorded which). The chain has TRBV27 and TRBJ1-3; D unresolved. The DNA for the CDR3 is TGTGCCAGCAGTTTATCGGCCGACACGGTCGTCCAAGGGGGAAACACCATATATTTT. Residues: CASSLSADTVVQGGNTIYF.